This TCR beta chain originates from a study of blood T cell repertoires in COVID-19 (dated by TCRdb to 2020 to 2022). For context, the study as a whole: Collaborator samples came from the United States, Italy and Spain and covered acute and convalescent phases of COVID-19. Deeply sampled blood TCRbeta repertoires from subjects exposed to, actively infected with, or recovered from COVID-19 were included in the dataset. The prospective study material was composed of cDNA or gDNA derived from T cells, B-cell-depleted T cells, or PBMCs. Sample metadata almost always included a de-identified subject ID, COVID-19 status, age in years and sex. The samples were drawn from two sources: the first 160 participants of the ongoing ImmuneRACE study, and 950 to 1,500 subjects contributed by 6 global collaborators. Where HLA class I and class II types were available, the types were taken from metadata supplied by the sample provider, not from assay-based typing. A freely available public database, intended as a resource for researchers studying the immune response to SARS-CoV-2, is where the repertoires were released. Overall study outcomes, separate from this receptor: The amount of clinical and demographic metadata varied by source and participant and was provided uncurated.

Spanning cysteine to phenylalanine, the CDR3 consists of 13 amino acids. Just the 39-base CDR3 DNA is kept, in frame starting at base 1. V and J are truncated by 4 bases and 4 bases respectively, leaving an intervening sequence of 9 bases. From the germline V gene, CDR1 is SGHRS and CDR2 is YFSETQ. As concerns this clone: Its antigen remains undetermined. No much larger clone is present one base from it, and per-base qualities are unavailable.

The collaborating institutions used their own protocols to collect whole blood in K2EDTA tubes. For TCRbeta analysis, collaborators shipped samples as frozen whole blood, isolated PBMCs, or DNA extracted from either of those sample types. TCRbeta CDR3 regions were amplified from genomic DNA by means of the immunoSEQ Assay, a bias-controlled multiplex PCR. On the authors' methods: Nucleated cell counts per sample were estimated from amplification of reference gene primers within the assay. Sequence reads were collapsed and filtered to measure the absolute abundance of every unique TCRbeta CDR3 rearrangement. For each sample, productive Simpson clonality was calculated as the square root of Simpson's diversity index over productive rearrangements. TCRdb provides this immuneACCESS table in a form limited to in-frame rearrangements. Some clones are lacking; in checked studies, under half of them reflect an unresolved V gene, and why the rest are absent is not known. That table gives V, J and clone size, and the DNA gave D and trimming. The sample table contains approximately 430,000 clones; only one count was recorded for just over 85% of them. The ten top clones hold 1.4% to 1.5% of the sample.

This TCR was sampled from a woman in her thirties with active or convalescent COVID-19. The sequenced material came from peripheral blood. The rearrangement combines TRBV5-1 with TRBJ2-1; a tentative D call is TRBD1 (5 bases match). The sequenced DNA: TGCGCCAGCAGCCCCGACAGTTACAATGAGCAGTTCTTC. It is translated as CASSPDSYNEQFF. Reference TRBV5-1 and TRBJ2-1 proteins supply the regions before and after the CDR3; the full variable domain is: KAGVTQTPRYLIKTRGQQVTLSCSPISGHRSVSWYQQTPGQGLQFLFEYFSETQRNKGNFPGRFSGRQFSNSRSEMNVSTLELGDSALYLCASSPDSYNEQFFGPGTRLTVL.